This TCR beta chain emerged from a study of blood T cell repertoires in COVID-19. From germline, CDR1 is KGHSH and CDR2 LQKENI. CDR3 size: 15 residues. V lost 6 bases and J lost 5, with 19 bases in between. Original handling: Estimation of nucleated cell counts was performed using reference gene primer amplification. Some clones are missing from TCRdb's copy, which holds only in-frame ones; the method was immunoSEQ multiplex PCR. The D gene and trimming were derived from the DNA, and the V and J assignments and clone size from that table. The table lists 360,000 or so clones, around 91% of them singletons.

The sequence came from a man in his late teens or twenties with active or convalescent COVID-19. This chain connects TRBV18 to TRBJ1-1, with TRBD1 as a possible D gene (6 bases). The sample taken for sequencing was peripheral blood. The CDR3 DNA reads TGTGCCAGCTCCTTTAGCACAGGGTTGTCTACTGAAGCTTTCTTT. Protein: CASSFSTGLSTEAFF.